Listed below are T cell receptor beta chains from one sample, sequenced in a study of cytomegalovirus exposure and HLA in healthy donors. Assay used: immunoSEQ multiplex PCR; TCRdb lists only in-frame clones, some missing. In the table there are around 140,000 clones, more than 70% of which are singletons. Source material: PBMCs. The origin of the receptors is a male donor in good health and CMV-seronegative. Both conserved end residues are part of each CDR3. A D gene is named only where the DNA matches it firmly. Size is omitted from some rows. Given values are once, few, many or a class for expanded clones.

d_call	clone_size	cdr3_length	j_call	v_call	cdr3_aa	cdr3_nt
TRBD1	NA	18	TRBJ2-7	TRBV5-4	CASSWGQGTLRGSPEQYF	TGTGCCAGCAGCTGGGGACAGGGGACTTTGCGGGGTTCCCCCGAGCAGTACTTC
TRBD2	NA	13	TRBJ2-7	TRBV10-3	CAIGGLAANEQYF	TGTGCCATCGGTGGACTAGCGGCAAACGAGCAGTACTTC
NA	NA	12	TRBJ2-7	TRBV30	CAWTHSSYEQYF	TGTGCCTGGACTCATAGCTCCTACGAGCAGTACTTC
NA	NA	15	TRBJ2-1	TRBV6-6	CASRGEVAVSHEQFF	TGTGCCAGCAGGGGCGAGGTAGCGGTTTCCCATGAGCAGTTCTTC
TRBD1	NA	16	TRBJ2-1	TRBV10-3	CAISESDRGVLNEQFF	TGTGCCATCAGTGAATCGGACAGGGGGGTACTGAATGAGCAGTTCTTC
NA	NA	16	TRBJ2-3	TRBV5-1	CASSLAGRGGADTQYF	TGCGCCAGCAGCTTGGCCGGTCGGGGAGGCGCAGATACGCAGTATTTT
NA	few	13	TRBJ1-6	TRBV10-2	CASSEARVSPLHF	TGCGCCAGCAGTGAGGCTCGGGTTTCACCCCTCCACTTT
NA	NA	16	TRBJ1-5	TRBV19	CASSIGGPYDGQPQHF	TGTGCCAGTAGTATTGGAGGCCCCTATGATGGTCAGCCCCAGCATTTT
NA	few	13	TRBJ1-4	TRBV27	CATIGQGCEKLFF	TGTGCCACCATTGGGCAGGGTTGTGAAAAACTGTTTTTT
TRBD1	NA	15	TRBJ2-2	TRBV11-2	CASSLAGGRTGELFF	TGTGCCAGCAGCTTGGCAGGGGGTCGGACCGGGGAGCTGTTTTTT
TRBD1	NA	15	TRBJ2-5	TRBV19	CASKGGQGPQETQYF	TGTGCCAGTAAAGGGGGACAGGGGCCCCAAGAGACCCAGTACTTC
NA	NA	16	TRBJ2-1	TRBV10-3	CAISESTGGANNEQFF	TGTGCCATCAGTGAGTCGACGGGGGGCGCGAACAATGAGCAGTTCTTC
TRBD2	once	15	TRBJ2-7	TRBV7-2	CASSLLGLAAAEQYF	TGTGCCAGCAGCTTATTGGGGCTAGCGGCCGCGGAGCAGTACTTC
NA	NA	15	TRBJ2-5	TRBV6-5	CASSYSGFRGETQYF	TGTGCCAGCAGTTACTCTGGGTTCAGGGGAGAGACCCAGTACTTC
NA	NA	13	TRBJ2-2	TRBV19	CASSKLNTGELFF	TGTGCCAGTAGTAAGCTTAACACCGGGGAGCTGTTTTTT
TRBD1	NA	18	TRBJ1-2	TRBV7-6	CASSSGSRDRGDNYGYTF	TGTGCCAGCAGCTCCGGGTCCCGGGACAGGGGGGATAACTATGGCTACACCTTC
TRBD1	NA	16	TRBJ1-6	TRBV14	CASSPTGFTYNSPLHF	TGTGCCAGCAGCCCGACAGGGTTCACCTATAATTCACCCCTCCACTTT
TRBD1	NA	13	TRBJ2-7	TRBV5-6	CASAGTGAPWQYF	TGTGCCAGCGCCGGGACAGGGGCCCCTTGGCAGTACTTC
NA	NA	14	TRBJ2-3	TRBV6-5	CASSYADSSDTQYF	TGTGCCAGCAGTTACGCCGACTCGTCAGATACGCAGTATTTT
NA	NA	14	TRBJ2-3	TRBV7-2	CASSLSRESDTQYF	TGTGCCAGCAGCTTAAGTCGAGAATCAGATACGCAGTATTTT
NA	NA	14	TRBJ2-5	TRBV27	CASSKRSSQETQYF	TGTGCCAGCAGCAAGCGGTCCTCTCAAGAGACCCAGTACTTC
NA	NA	16	TRBJ1-4	TRBV11-2	CASSFLEGRGGEKLFF	TGTGCCAGCAGCTTTCTCGAGGGCAGGGGAGGGGAAAAACTGTTTTTT
TRBD2	NA	18	TRBJ2-3	TRBV10-3	CAISESALAGVSTDTQYF	TGTGCCATCAGTGAGTCGGCCCTAGCGGGGGTTAGCACAGATACGCAGTATTTT